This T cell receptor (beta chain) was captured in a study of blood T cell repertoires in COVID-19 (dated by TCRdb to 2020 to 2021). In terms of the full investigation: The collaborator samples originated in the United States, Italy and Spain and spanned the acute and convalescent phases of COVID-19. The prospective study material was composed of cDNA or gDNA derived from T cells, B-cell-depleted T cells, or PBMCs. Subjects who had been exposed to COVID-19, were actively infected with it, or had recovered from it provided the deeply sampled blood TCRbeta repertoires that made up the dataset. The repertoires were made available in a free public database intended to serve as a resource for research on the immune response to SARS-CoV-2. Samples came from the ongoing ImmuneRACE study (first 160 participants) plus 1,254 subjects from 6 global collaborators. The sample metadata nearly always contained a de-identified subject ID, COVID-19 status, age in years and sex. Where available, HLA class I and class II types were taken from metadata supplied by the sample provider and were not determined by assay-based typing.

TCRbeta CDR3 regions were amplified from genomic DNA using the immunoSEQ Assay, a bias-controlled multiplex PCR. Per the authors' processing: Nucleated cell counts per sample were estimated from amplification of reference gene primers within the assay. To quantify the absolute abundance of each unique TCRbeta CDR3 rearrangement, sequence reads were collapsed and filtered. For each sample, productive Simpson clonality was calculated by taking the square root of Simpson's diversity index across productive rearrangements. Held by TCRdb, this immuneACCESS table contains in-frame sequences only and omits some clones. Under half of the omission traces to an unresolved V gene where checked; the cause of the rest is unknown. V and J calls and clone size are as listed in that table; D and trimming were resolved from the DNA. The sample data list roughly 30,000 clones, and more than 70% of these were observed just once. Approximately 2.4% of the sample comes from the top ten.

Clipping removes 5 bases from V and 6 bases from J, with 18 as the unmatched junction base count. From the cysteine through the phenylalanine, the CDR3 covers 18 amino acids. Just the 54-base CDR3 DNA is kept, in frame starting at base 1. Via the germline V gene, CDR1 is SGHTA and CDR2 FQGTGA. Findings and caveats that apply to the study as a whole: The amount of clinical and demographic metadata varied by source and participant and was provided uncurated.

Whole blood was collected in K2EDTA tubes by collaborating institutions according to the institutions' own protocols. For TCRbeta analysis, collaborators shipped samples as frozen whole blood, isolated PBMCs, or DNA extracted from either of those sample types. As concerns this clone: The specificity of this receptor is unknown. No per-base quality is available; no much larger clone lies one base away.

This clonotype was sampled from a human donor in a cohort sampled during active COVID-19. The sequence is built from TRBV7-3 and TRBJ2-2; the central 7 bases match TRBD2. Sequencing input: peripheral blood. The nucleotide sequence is TGTGCCAGCAGCCTCCGCGGGACGAGCGGGGCGAGGGCCGGGGAGCTGTTTTTT. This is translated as CASSLRGTSGARAGELFF.